This is a list of T cell receptor beta chains from one sample in a study of cytomegalovirus exposure and HLA in healthy donors. Produced via immunoSEQ multiplex PCR; TCRdb's table is partial and in-frame only. The data contain 160,000 or so clones, approximately 81% of them singletons. The specimen was PBMCs. The receptors originated from a woman aged 18-29 years in good health and CMV-seronegative. CDR3s include the opening cysteine and the closing phenylalanine or tryptophan. A D gene is named only where the DNA matches it firmly. Some rows have no size entry. The others give once, few or many, or a class for an expanded clone.

TRBJ2-7,-,-,15,TRBV28,TGTGCCAGCAGGCACAGTGACCTTTCTGGTTACGAGCAGTACTTC,CASRHSDLSGYEQYF
TRBJ1-2,-,-,19,TRBV14,TGTGCCAGCAGCCAAGAATTTCGTAAGGCTCAGGGGAGGGCATGCAACTACACCTTC,CASSQEFRKAQGRACNYTF
TRBJ1-2,-,-,16,TRBV28,TGTGCCAGCAGTTCCTCAGGGGAACCCACCGGGTATGGCTACACCTTC,CASSSSGEPTGYGYTF
TRBJ2-1,-,TRBD2,18,TRBV27,TGTGCCAGCAGCCTTTTGCCAGCGGGGGGCTTCCGTCGACAGGAGCAGTTCTTC,CASSLLPAGGFRRQEQFF
TRBJ2-6,-,-,14,TRBV5-1,TGCGCCAGCAGGGCGGGCTCTGGGGCCAACGTCCTGACTTTC,CASRAGSGANVLTF
TRBJ2-3,once,-,15,TRBV14,TGTGCCAGCAGCTTCGGGGGATTTAACACAGATACGCAGTATTTT,CASSFGGFNTDTQYF
TRBJ2-3,-,-,16,TRBV28,TGTGCCAGCAGTCCCCGTAAAGGGGCATACACAGATACGCAGTATTTT,CASSPRKGAYTDTQYF
TRBJ2-3,-,TRBD2,15,TRBV9,TGTGCCAGCAGCGTAGAGGGGCGGGAGCGTTCGACGCAGTATTTT,CASSVEGRERSTQYF
TRBJ2-7,-,-,12,TRBV11-2,TGTGCCAGCAGCTCAATCTCCTACGAGCAGTACTTC,CASSSISYEQYF
TRBJ2-7,-,TRBD1,16,TRBV11-2,TGTGCCAGCAGCTTAGGAAGGGGACAGGGGTCGTACGAGCAGTACTTC,CASSLGRGQGSYEQYF
TRBJ2-5,-,-,15,TRBV4-1,TGCGCCAGCAGCCCCTGGGCCGGGGAATCGGAGACCCAGTACTTC,CASSPWAGESETQYF
TRBJ2-1,-,TRBD1,16,TRBV5-1,TGCGCCAGCAGCCTCACACCTGGGACAGGTATCAATGAGCAGTTCTTC,CASSLTPGTGINEQFF
TRBJ2-7,-,-,11,TRBV7-9,TGTGCCAGCGTCTCGGAGGCCGAGCAGTACTTC,CASVSEAEQYF
TRBJ1-4,-,-,17,TRBV28,TGTGCCAGCAGTTTATCCGCAGGGTGGGGAACTAATGAAAAACTGTTTTTT,CASSLSAGWGTNEKLFF
TRBJ2-1,-,-,16,TRBV5-1,TGCGCCAGCAGCTTGGTGGCTAGCGAACCCCACAATGAGCAGTTCTTC,CASSLVASEPHNEQFF
TRBJ1-3,-,-,13,TRBV27,TGTGCCAGCAGCCGGACACTTGGAAACACCATATATTTT,CASSRTLGNTIYF
TRBJ1-2,-,-,16,TRBV14,TGTGCCAGCAGCCAAGTCATGGGGGGACTCACCCATGGCTACACCTTC,CASSQVMGGLTHGYTF
TRBJ2-7,-,-,11,TRBV6-5,TGTGCCAGCAGCAAACGCGGCGAGCAGTACTTC,CASSKRGEQYF
TRBJ1-2,-,TRBD1,13,TRBV2,TGTGCCAGCAGCCAGACAGGGAACTATGGCTACACCTTC,CASSQTGNYGYTF
TRBJ1-2,-,-,13,TRBV30,TGTGCCTGGAGTGTACCAGGCAGCTATGGCTACACCTTC,CAWSVPGSYGYTF
TRBJ2-1,-,TRBD2,15,TRBV10-1,TGCGCCAGCAGTGTTGGCGGCGGGGGGGCTGATGAGCAGTTCTTC,CASSVGGGGADEQFF
TRBJ1-1,-,TRBD1,14,TRBV7-2,TGTGCCAGCAGCTCGAGACCCGGGACAGCTGAAGCTTTCTTT,CASSSRPGTAEAFF
TRBJ2-7,-,TRBD1,11,TRBV2,TGTGCCAGCAGGGGGACAGCTAAGCAGTACTTC,CASRGTAKQYF
TRBJ2-5,-,TRBD2,14,TRBV11-2,TGTGCCAGCAGCCACGGGACTAGTGGAGAGACCCAGTACTTC,CASSHGTSGETQYF
TRBJ1-1,-,TRBD1,14,TRBV9,TGTGCCAGCAGGGGGGGCGACAGGGAAACTGAAGCTTTCTTT,CASRGGDRETEAFF
TRBJ2-6,-,TRBD1,18,TRBV9,TGTGCCAGCAGCGCGAAGGGACAGTTCCTCTCTGGGGCCAACGTCCTGACTTTC,CASSAKGQFLSGANVLTF
TRBJ1-5,-,-,16,TRBV6-6,TGTGCCAGCAGTTATCAGGGCAGGGGCGGCAATCAGCCCCAGCATTTT,CASSYQGRGGNQPQHF
TRBJ1-5,-,-,11,TRBV2,TGTGCCAGCAGTGAAGGCGAGCCCCAGCATTTT,CASSEGEPQHF
TRBJ2-5,-,TRBD1,14,TRBV5-1,TGCGCCAGCAGCTTGGGACAGGGTTCCGGGACCCAGTACTTC,CASSLGQGSGTQYF
TRBJ1-1,-,-,14,TRBV4-1,TGCGCCAGCAGCCAAGTGGGCGTTAACACTGAAGCTTTCTTT,CASSQVGVNTEAFF
TRBJ1-1,-,-,16,TRBV5-4,TGTGCCAGCAGCGCGGGGGGCTCCCTAAGCAACACTGAAGCTTTCTTT,CASSAGGSLSNTEAFF
TRBJ2-3,-,TRBD2,16,TRBV5-4,TGTGCCAGCAGCTCTAGACTAGCGGCGAGCACAGATACGCAGTATTTT,CASSSRLAASTDTQYF
TRBJ2-7,-,-,13,TRBV30,TGTGCCTGGAGTCCGGAGGGGCCGGGGGAGCAGTACTTC,CAWSPEGPGEQYF
TRBJ2-7,-,-,16,TRBV7-9,TGTTCCAGCAGCTCAAAGGCTGGGACACAGTCCTACGAGCAGTACTTC,CSSSSKAGTQSYEQYF
TRBJ2-1,-,-,16,TRBV18,TGTGCCAGCTCACTAAACCTCGGGGTAGTTTACAATGAGCAGTTCTTC,CASSLNLGVVYNEQFF
TRBJ1-4,-,-,13,TRBV27,TGTGCCAGCAGTTTATACAATAATGAAAAACTGTTTTTT,CASSLYNNEKLFF
TRBJ2-5,few,TRBD2,15,TRBV28,TGTGCCAGCACCAGCTCCCGGGGGAGGGGAGAGACCCAGTACTTC,CASTSSRGRGETQYF
TRBJ2-3,-,-,14,TRBV19,TGTGCCAGTAGTGGGATGGGAGGCACAGATACGCAGTATTTT,CASSGMGGTDTQYF
TRBJ2-7,-,TRBD1,14,TRBV29-1,TGCAGCGTTGAAGAGGGACAGAAGCCCTACGAGCAGTACTTC,CSVEEGQKPYEQYF
TRBJ2-7,-,TRBD1,15,TRBV6-5,TGTGCCAGCAGTCCCGATCGGGACAGGGGGTACGAGCAGTACTTC,CASSPDRDRGYEQYF
TRBJ2-7,-,TRBD1,15,TRBV5-1,TGCGCCAGCAGGGAGGGGACAGGGGACCACTACGAGCAGTACTTC,CASREGTGDHYEQYF
TRBJ2-7,-,-,15,TRBV27,TGTGCCAGCAGTCCTCCTGGCAGGGGGGTCGTCGAGCAGTACTTC,CASSPPGRGVVEQYF
TRBJ2-5,-,TRBD2,16,TRBV7-8,TGTGCCAGCAGAATAGCGGGAGGCCTGTACCAAGAGACCCAGTACTTC,CASRIAGGLYQETQYF
TRBJ2-7,-,TRBD1,15,TRBV9,TGTGCCAGCAGCGTTAGGGCAGGGGGTTTCTACGAGCAGTACTTC,CASSVRAGGFYEQYF